Below, 19 T cell receptor beta chains from the same sample are listed, as sequenced in a study of T cell responses to AZD1222 COVID-19 vaccine. Profiling relied on immunoSEQ multiplex PCR, and the TCRdb table lists in-frame clones only, not all of them. The data contain 90,000 to 150,000 clones, 75% to 90% of them singletons. The sample consisted of peripheral blood, taken 28 days after the second AZD1222 dose. The receptors shown here come from an adult who received the AZD1222 COVID-19 vaccine.

This chain links TRBV5-1 with TRBJ1-1; TRBD1 might be the D (5 bases). V was cut by 2 bases and J by 4 bases, with 12 bases left in between. The length of the CDR3 is 14 residues. Germline CDR1 is SGHRS and CDR2 is YFSETQ. DNA for the CDR3: TGCGCCAGCAGCTTCGGAGGGGAGGGCACTGAAGCTTTCTTT. This gives the protein CASSFGGEGTEAFF.

In its sample, this clone was seen a few times. V gene TRBV21-1 combines with J gene TRBJ2-7; TRBD2 reflects the table's D call only, with no check against the DNA. TRBV21-1 is a pseudogene locus. The CDR3 sequence is 21 residues long. CDR3 bases: TGTGCCAGCAGCAAAGTGATTACCGGTTTCTGGACTACGGAGTCCCTCTACGAGCAGTACTTC. Protein product: CASSKVITGFWTTESLYEQYF.

The chain recombines TRBV18 with TRBJ1-1, with no clear D. V shed 3 bases and J shed 4 bases, with 24 bases lying between them. CDR3 length equals 18 residues. CDR1 and CDR2 from the germline V gene are KGHSH and LQKENI. DNA for the CDR3: TGTGCCAGCTCACCGAGAGATCCAGGTGGTTACGAAGGCACTGAAGCTTTCTTT. This gives the protein CASSPRDPGGYEGTEAFF.

V and J are TRBV29-1 and TRBJ2-3; tentatively, D is TRBD1 or TRBD2 (5 bases each). V was shortened by 3 bases and J by 2 bases, with 6 bases between the two germline ends. The CDR3 is made up of 12 amino acids. Germline CDR1 SQVTM, CDR2 ANQGSEA. The CDR3 reads CSVEGVTDTQYF. The CDR3 DNA sequence: TGCAGCGTTGAGGGGGTCACAGATACGCAGTATTTT.

The J gene is TRBJ1-6, the V gene TRBV2; possibly TRBD1 for D (6 bases). Trimming stripped 6 bases from V and 0 bases from J, with 12 bases between. Germline loops: CDR1 SNHLY, CDR2 FYNNEI. This CDR3 contains 16 residues. The CDR3 bases are TGTGCCAGCAGCCCCCGACAGGCCTCCTATAATTCACCCCTCCACTTT. Amino acid sequence: CASSPRQASYNSPLHF.

The V and J genes are TRBV2 and TRBJ2-5, with D tentatively TRBD2 (5 bases). The CDR3 has 16 residues. Trimming pared 6 bases from V and 1 base from J, leaving 18 bases between. Germline V gene sequence: CDR1 SNHLY, CDR2 FYNNEI. The CDR3 here is CASSGLPADLQETQYF. In DNA, the CDR3 is TGTGCCAGCAGCGGTCTCCCAGCGGACCTCCAAGAGACCCAGTACTTC.

The chain carries TRBV18 and TRBJ1-5; D is undetermined. CDR3 size: 12 residues. V lost 6 bases, J lost 6 bases, and 9 bases lay in between. The germline CDR1 and CDR2 sequences are KGHSH and LQKENI. CDR3 residues: CASSKYGQPQHF. CDR3 DNA: TGTGCCAGCTCCAAATACGGTCAGCCCCAGCATTTT.

V usage is TRBV6-2 or TRBV6-3 and J usage is TRBJ1-6, with a possible D match to TRBD1 (5 bases). V lost 2 bases and J lost 14, with 25 bases in between. This CDR3 region has 17 residues. The germline V gene has CDR1 MNHEY and CDR2 SVGEGT. The CDR3 coding sequence is TGTGCCAGCAGTTACGTAGGGGCAGGGCGACAAAGTACTACCCTCCACTTT. Its protein product is CASSYVGAGRQSTTLHF.

The chain carries TRBV7-2 and TRBJ1-3; D is possibly TRBD1 (6 bases). Trimming removed 1 base at V and 7 bases at J, with 11 bases between. The CDR3 covers 14 residues. Germline lookup yields CDR1 SGHTA and CDR2 FQGNSA. CDR3 nucleotides: TGTGCCAGCAGCTTAGGGACAGATCGCAACACCATATATTTT. Protein: CASSLGTDRNTIYF.

This chain uses TRBV19 with TRBJ1-2; D not resolved. This CDR3 comprises 13 residues. With 5 bases removed from V and 3 bases from J, the gap between germline ends came to 10 bases. CDR1 and CDR2 (germline): LNHDA, SQIVND (reference sequence). In DNA, the CDR3 is TGTGCCAGTAGTCCCGTTTCCCACTATGGCTACACCTTC. Its protein product is CASSPVSHYGYTF.

This clone has just one count. The chain combines TRBV3-1 (or the pseudogene TRBV3-2) with TRBJ1-2, with D possibly matching TRBD1 (6 bases). The CDR3 spans 19 residues. With 8 bases removed from V and 4 bases from J, the gap between germline ends came to 32 bases. Germline V CDR1 and CDR2: LGHDT, YNNKEL (reference sequence). DNA for the CDR3: TGTGCCAGCGCTCAAGCACGGGCTTCAGGGGCTGTTTTGGCCTATGGCTACACCTTC. The encoded protein is CASAQARASGAVLAYGYTF.

This clone was counted between two and nine times. The chain combines TRBV28 with TRBJ1-5, with TRBD1 matching over 7 bases. Trimming removed 8 bases from V and 2 bases from J; junction bases left unmatched: 6. The length of the CDR3 is 14 residues. In germline, CDR1 is MDHEN, CDR2 SYDVKM. CDR3 nucleotide sequence: TGTGCCAGCTGCGTGGGACAGCGCAATCAGCCCCAGCATTTT. It codes for CASCVGQRNQPQHF. Combining the CDR3 with reference TRBV28 and TRBJ1-5 gives the whole variable domain DVKVTQSSRYLVKRTGEKVFLECVQDMDHENMFWYRQDPGLGLRLIYFSYDVKMKEKGDIPEGYSVSREKKERFSLILESASTNQTSMYLCASCVGQRNQPQHFGDGTRLSIL.

The gene calls are TRBV5-1 and TRBJ2-3; TRBD2 matches at 10 bases. Germline V gives CDR1 SGHRS, CDR2 YFSETQ. This CDR3 is 16 amino acids long. With 5 bases clipped from V and 0 bases from J, the junction kept 6 bases outside the gene matches. The CDR3 loop is CASRLAGGDSTDTQYF. DNA of the CDR3: TGCGCCAGCAGGTTAGCGGGGGGAGATAGCACAGATACGCAGTATTTT.

The count of this clone is one. This chain joins TRBV7-2 and TRBJ1-1; possibly TRBD1 for D (6 bases). The V gene lost 1 base and the J gene lost 6 bases, with 12 bases spanning the gap. Germline-derived CDR1 and CDR2 are SGHTA and FQGNSA. The CDR3 is made up of 14 amino acids. The CDR3 nucleotides are TGTGCCAGCAGCTTAGAAGGGGGTAACCCTGAAGCTTTCTTT. Translation: CASSLEGGNPEAFF.

CDR3 bases: TGTGCCAGCAGCCGGTCTCTAGCACAGGAGACCCAGTACTTC. The encoded protein is CASSRSLAQETQYF. This chain joins TRBV7-2 and TRBJ2-5; D might be TRBD2 (5 bases). CDR1 is SGHTA, CDR2 FQGNSA, per germline. The CDR3 loop spans 14 amino acids. Deletions cut 5 bases from V and 5 bases from J, with 15 bases between.

This clone was recorded once. The CDR3 region has the DNA TGTGCCAGCAGTTTTGCCCGGAACACTGAAGCTTTCTTT. Translating it yields CASSFARNTEAFF. The chain couples TRBV6-2 or TRBV6-3 to TRBJ1-1; D is ambiguous. This CDR3 spans 13 amino acids. Trimming cost V 4 bases and J 1 base, with 7 bases left between them. Germline V gene data show CDR1 as MNHEY and CDR2 as SVGEGT.

There are many counts of this clone. The chain uses TRBV29-1 and TRBJ1-1, with a tentative D call TRBD1 (5 bases). Looked up from germline, CDR1 is SQVTM and CDR2 is ANQGSEA. V was clipped by 6 bases and J by 5 bases, with 16 bases between them. The CDR3 has 13 residues. CDR3 sequence reads: CSVLNFGGTEAFF. CDR3 DNA: TGCAGCGTCCTAAATTTCGGGGGTACTGAAGCTTTCTTT.

This clone appeared a single time. This chain joins TRBV7-3 and TRBJ1-5; D uncertain. The V and J ends lost 2 bases and 7 bases respectively, with 9 bases between them. This CDR3 contains 13 residues. Germline V gene lookup returns CDR1 SGHTA and CDR2 FQGTGA. CDR3 protein: CASSLALGQPQHF. CDR3 sequence (DNA): TGTGCCAGCAGCTTAGCATTAGGGCAGCCCCAGCATTTT.

V and J are TRBV7-2 and TRBJ2-7, with 7 positions matching TRBD1. Germline V gene sequence: CDR1 SGHTA, CDR2 FQGNSA. The CDR3 is made up of 16 amino acids. V trimming: 5 bases; J trimming: 2 bases; junction bases outside the gene matches: 12. CDR3 bases: TGTGCCAGCAGCCCTACCTATACGGGACAGACCTACGAGCAGTACTTC. Amino acid sequence: CASSPTYTGQTYEQYF.